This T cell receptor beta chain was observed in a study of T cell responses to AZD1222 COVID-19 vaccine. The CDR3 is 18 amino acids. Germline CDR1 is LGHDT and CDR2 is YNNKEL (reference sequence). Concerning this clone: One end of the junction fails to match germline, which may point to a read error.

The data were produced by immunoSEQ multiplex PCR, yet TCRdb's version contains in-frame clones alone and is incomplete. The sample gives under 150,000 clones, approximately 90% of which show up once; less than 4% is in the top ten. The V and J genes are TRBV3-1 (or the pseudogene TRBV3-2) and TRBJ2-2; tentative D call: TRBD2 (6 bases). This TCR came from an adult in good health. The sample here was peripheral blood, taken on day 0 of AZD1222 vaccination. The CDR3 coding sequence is TGTGCCAGCAGCCAAGATAGGCCGGGGACTCCGAACACCGGGGAGCCGTTTTTT. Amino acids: CASSQDRPGTPNTGEPFF.